These T cell receptor beta chains were read from a single sample in a study of radiotherapy plus CTLA-4 blockade in lung cancer. TCRdb keeps only in-frame clones here, not all; method: immunoSEQ multiplex PCR. Counted here are 60,000 to 70,000 clones, approximately 80% occurring once; the ten biggest clones make up 4% to 5%. Material: peripheral blood, obtained from a patient treated with radiotherapy plus ipilimumab. The receptor source for this set is a human donor with non-small cell lung cancer who had a partial response to radiotherapy plus ipilimumab. The CDR3 runs from the conserved cysteine through the conserved F or W. A D gene is named only where the DNA matches it firmly. A row's size may be missing; if present it is once, few, many or a size class.

cdr3_nt	cdr3_aa	j_call	v_call	clone_size	d_call
TGTGCCAGCAGCTTAGCAGTGGGGAGATCCTACGAGCAGTACTTC	CASSLAVGRSYEQYF	TRBJ2-7	TRBV7-7	-	-
TGTGCCAGCTCACCACCGGGACAGGGGAACACCGGGGAGCTGTTTTTT	CASSPPGQGNTGELFF	TRBJ2-2	TRBV18	-	TRBD1
TGTGCCTGGAGTGTGGCCACGGCCAGGACAGGGTATTACGAGCAGTACTTC	CAWSVATARTGYYEQYF	TRBJ2-7	TRBV30	-	TRBD1
TGTGCCAGCAGTTTAGCGGGGGGCACAGATACGCAGTATTTT	CASSLAGGTDTQYF	TRBJ2-3	TRBV27	-	TRBD2
TGTGCCAGTTCCCGTTTAGGACAGATCACAGATACGCAGTATTTT	CASSRLGQITDTQYF	TRBJ2-3	TRBV19	few	-
TGTGCCAGCAGCTTGACAAGACTAGCGGGAGCCTACAATGAGCAGTTCTTC	CASSLTRLAGAYNEQFF	TRBJ2-1	TRBV7-2	-	TRBD2
TGCAGCGTTGCGGGGACTGGGTCCGGCTATGGCTACACCTTC	CSVAGTGSGYGYTF	TRBJ1-2	TRBV29-1	-	-
TGTGCCAGTAGTATAGAGGGGGCAGCCCGGAACACTGAAGCTTTCTTT	CASSIEGAARNTEAFF	TRBJ1-1	TRBV19	-	-
TGTGCCAGCAGTTACATGGGGGGTGACACTGAAGCTTTCTTT	CASSYMGGDTEAFF	TRBJ1-1	TRBV6-6	-	-
TGTGCCAGCAGCTTACGGCTCAACCGGGCCGGGGAGCTGTTTTTT	CASSLRLNRAGELFF	TRBJ2-2	TRBV7-2	-	-
TGTGCCAGCAGTGAAGCCAGCCGACTGAACGAGCAGTACTTC	CASSEASRLNEQYF	TRBJ2-7	TRBV2	-	-
TGTGCCAGCAGCTTAGCGGCTTTCTCCCTCACCGGGGAGCTGTTTTTT	CASSLAAFSLTGELFF	TRBJ2-2	TRBV7-2	-	-
TGCGCCAGCAGCTTTGGAGATTCTAATGAAAAACTGTTTTTT	CASSFGDSNEKLFF	TRBJ1-4	TRBV5-1	-	-
TGTGCCAGCAGTTTCTTAGCGGGAGGGACTACCGGGGAGCTGTTTTTT	CASSFLAGGTTGELFF	TRBJ2-2	TRBV6-5	-	TRBD2
TGTGCCTGGAGTGTGGGACTAGCGGGAGGGCGGGAGACCCAGTACTTC	CAWSVGLAGGRETQYF	TRBJ2-5	TRBV30	-	TRBD2
TGTGCCACCAGCATAGGACAGATAGCCTACGAGCAGTACTTC	CATSIGQIAYEQYF	TRBJ2-7	TRBV15	-	-
TGTGCCAGCAGCTTAGCGGCAGGTGCCTACGAGCAGTACTTC	CASSLAAGAYEQYF	TRBJ2-7	TRBV7-9	-	-
TGTGCCAGCTCATTCGGACAGACCAGCTCCTACGAGCAGTACTTC	CASSFGQTSSYEQYF	TRBJ2-7	TRBV18	-	-
TGTGCCAGCAGCTTAGCGAGGGACATCGCCTACGAGCAGTACTTC	CASSLARDIAYEQYF	TRBJ2-7	TRBV7-9	-	-
TGCAGCGTTGATCCCGGGACAGGGGGCGAATATATGGAGACCCAGTACTTC	CSVDPGTGGEYMETQYF	TRBJ2-5	TRBV29-1	once	TRBD1
TGTGCCAGCAGCTTCGAGGGCGGGACCCAAGAGACCCAGTACTTC	CASSFEGGTQETQYF	TRBJ2-5	TRBV7-6	-	-
TGTGCCAGCTCACCTCCGGGACAAACCATCTATGGCTACACCTTC	CASSPPGQTIYGYTF	TRBJ1-2	TRBV18	-	-
TGTGCCAGCAGTCCCCCAGGACTAGCGGGTCCGCGGCAGTACTTC	CASSPPGLAGPRQYF	TRBJ2-7	TRBV6-5	-	TRBD2